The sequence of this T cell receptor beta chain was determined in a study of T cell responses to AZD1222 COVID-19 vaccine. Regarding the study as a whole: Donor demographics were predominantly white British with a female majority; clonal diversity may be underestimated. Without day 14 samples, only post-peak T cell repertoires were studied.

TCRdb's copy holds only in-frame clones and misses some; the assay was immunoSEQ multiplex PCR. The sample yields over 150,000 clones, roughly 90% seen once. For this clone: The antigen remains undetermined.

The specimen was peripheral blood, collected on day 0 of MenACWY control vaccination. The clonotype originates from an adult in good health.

The CDR3 region is CASSVDSNEKLFF. CDR3 in DNA: TGCGCCAGCAGCGTGGACAGTAATGAAAAACTGTTTTTT. The chain joins TRBV5-1 to TRBJ1-4, with a tentative D call TRBD1 (6 bases). The CDR3 is 13 amino acids. The germline V and J ends were trimmed by 4 bases and 4 bases, with 8 bases remaining between them. Germline V gene data show CDR1 as SGHRS and CDR2 as YFSETQ.